This T cell receptor (beta chain) comes out of a study of Graves' ophthalmopathy and Graves' hyperthyroidism. Whole-study context: Stable hyperthyroidism meant no ophthalmopathy within 18 months of follow-up. The study, taken as a whole, reports: Also, most clonotypes expanded in the thyroid above 0.001 frequency appeared in blood.

The CDR3 sequence is 11 residues long. Germline assignment: CDR1 MNHEY and CDR2 SVGAGI. Trimming took off 4 bases at V and 3 bases at J, with 4 bases between the two ends. Aged 18 to 65, the patients with hyperthyroidism had under 2 months' duration and were newly diagnosed. It was on clinical symptoms, serum thyroxine, TRAb, thyroid ultrasound and orbital computed tomography that diagnosis relied. Note on this clonotype: Its target is unknown.

For repertoire sequencing, the TCR beta CDR3 regions were amplified from RNA transcripts. Second-round multiplex PCR came after first-round RT-PCR with HTBI primers. TCRdb fed the multiplex PCR reads into MiXCR, producing one record per CDR3 protein. The sample consists of over a million distinct CDR3 sequences, around a third of them appearing once. The genes are TRBV6-5 and TRBJ2-7; D remains unclear. Sequenced input: peripheral blood or thyroid tissue (not recorded which). The sequence was obtained from an adult man with Graves' hyperthyroidism. The DNA of the CDR3 is TGTGCCAGCAGTTTTTTCTACGAGCAGTACTTC. This translates into CASSFFYEQYF.